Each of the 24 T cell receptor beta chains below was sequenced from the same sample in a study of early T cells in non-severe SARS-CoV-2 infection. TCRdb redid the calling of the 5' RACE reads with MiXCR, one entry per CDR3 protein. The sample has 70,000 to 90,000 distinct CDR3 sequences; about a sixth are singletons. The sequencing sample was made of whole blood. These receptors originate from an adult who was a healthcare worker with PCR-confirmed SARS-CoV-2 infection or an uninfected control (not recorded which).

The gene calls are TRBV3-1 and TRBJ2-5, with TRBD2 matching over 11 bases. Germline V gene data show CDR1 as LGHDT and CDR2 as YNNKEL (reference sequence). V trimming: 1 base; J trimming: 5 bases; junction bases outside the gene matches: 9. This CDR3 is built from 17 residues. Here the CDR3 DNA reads TGTGCCAGCAGCCAAGGGGTAGCGGGAGGGATTTGGGAGACCCAGTACTTC. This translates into CASSQGVAGGIWETQYF.

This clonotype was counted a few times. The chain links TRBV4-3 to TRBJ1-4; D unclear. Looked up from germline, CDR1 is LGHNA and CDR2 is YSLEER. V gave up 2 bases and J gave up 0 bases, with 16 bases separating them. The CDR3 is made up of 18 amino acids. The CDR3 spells CASSQFSLNLATNEKLFF. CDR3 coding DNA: TGCGCCAGCAGCCAATTCTCTTTGAATCTTGCAACTAATGAAAAACTGTTTTTT.

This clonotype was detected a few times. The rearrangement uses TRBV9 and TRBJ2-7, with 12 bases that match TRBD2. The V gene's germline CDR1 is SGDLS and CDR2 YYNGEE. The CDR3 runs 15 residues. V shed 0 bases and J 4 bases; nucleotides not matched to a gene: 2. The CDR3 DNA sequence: TGTGCCAGCAGCGTAGGGACTAGCGGGATGTACGAGCAGTACTTC. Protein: CASSVGTSGMYEQYF.

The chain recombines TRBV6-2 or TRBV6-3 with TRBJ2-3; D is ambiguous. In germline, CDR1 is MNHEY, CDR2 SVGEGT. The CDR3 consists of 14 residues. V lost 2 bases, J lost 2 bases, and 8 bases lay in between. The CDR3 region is CASSYIRTTDTQYF. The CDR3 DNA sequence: TGTGCCAGCAGTTACATCAGGACCACAGATACGCAGTATTTT.

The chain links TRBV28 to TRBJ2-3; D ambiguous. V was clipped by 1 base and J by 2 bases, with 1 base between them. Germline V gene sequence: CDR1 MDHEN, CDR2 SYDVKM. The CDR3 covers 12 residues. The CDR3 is CASSLFTDTQYF. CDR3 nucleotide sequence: TGTGCCAGCAGTTTATTCACAGATACGCAGTATTTT.

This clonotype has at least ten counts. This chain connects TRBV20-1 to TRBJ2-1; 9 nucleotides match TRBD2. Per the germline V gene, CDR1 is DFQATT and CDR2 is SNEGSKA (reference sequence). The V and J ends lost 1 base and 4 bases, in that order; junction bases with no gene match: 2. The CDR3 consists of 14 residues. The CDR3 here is CSARGTSEYNEQFF. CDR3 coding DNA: TGCAGTGCTAGAGGGACTAGCGAGTACAATGAGCAGTTCTTC.

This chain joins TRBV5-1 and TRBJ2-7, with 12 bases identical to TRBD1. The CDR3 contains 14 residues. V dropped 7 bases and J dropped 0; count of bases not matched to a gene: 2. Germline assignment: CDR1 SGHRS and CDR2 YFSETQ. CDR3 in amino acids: CASSGQGASYEQYF. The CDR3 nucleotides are TGCGCCAGCTCGGGACAGGGGGCCTCCTACGAGCAGTACTTC.

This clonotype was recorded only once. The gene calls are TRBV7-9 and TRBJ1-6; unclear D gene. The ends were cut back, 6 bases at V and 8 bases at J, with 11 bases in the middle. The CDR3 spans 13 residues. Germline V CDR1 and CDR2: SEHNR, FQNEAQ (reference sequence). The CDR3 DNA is TGTGCCAGCAGTCCCTACCGCGATTCACCCCTCCACTTT. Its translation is CASSPYRDSPLHF.

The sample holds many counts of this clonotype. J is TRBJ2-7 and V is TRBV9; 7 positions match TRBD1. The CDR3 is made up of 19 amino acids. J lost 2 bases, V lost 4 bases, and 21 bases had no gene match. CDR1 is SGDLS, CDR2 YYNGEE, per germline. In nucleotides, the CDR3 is TGTGCCAGCAGCCCCGTCCCGGGACAGCTTAGGGGGCGAGCCTACGAGCAGTACTTC. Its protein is CASSPVPGQLRGRAYEQYF.

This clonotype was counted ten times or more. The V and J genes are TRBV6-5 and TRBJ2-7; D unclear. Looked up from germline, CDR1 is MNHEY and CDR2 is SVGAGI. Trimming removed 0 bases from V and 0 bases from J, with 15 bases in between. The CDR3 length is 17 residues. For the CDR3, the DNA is TGTGCCAGCAGTTACTCAGCGCGGCAGCCCCGCTCCTACGAGCAGTACTTC. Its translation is CASSYSARQPRSYEQYF.

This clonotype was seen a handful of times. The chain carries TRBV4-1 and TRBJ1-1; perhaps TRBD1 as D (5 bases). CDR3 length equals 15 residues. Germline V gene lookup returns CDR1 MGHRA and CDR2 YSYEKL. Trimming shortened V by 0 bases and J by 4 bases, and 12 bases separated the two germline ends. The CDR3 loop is CASSQDGGRGTEAFF. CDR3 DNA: TGCGCCAGCAGCCAAGATGGGGGAAGGGGCACTGAAGCTTTCTTT.

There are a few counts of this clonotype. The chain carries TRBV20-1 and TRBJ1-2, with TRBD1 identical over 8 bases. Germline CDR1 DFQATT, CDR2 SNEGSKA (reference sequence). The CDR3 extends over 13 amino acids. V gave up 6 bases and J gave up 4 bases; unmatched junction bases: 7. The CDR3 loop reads CSATDRGVYGYTF. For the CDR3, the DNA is TGCAGTGCAACCGACAGGGGAGTCTATGGCTACACCTTC.

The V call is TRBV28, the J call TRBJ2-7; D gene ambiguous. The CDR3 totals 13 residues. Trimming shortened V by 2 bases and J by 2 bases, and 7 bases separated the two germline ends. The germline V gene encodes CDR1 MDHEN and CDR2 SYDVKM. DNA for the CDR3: TGTGCCAGCAGTTTAAGGGTACCCTACGAGCAGTACTTC. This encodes CASSLRVPYEQYF.

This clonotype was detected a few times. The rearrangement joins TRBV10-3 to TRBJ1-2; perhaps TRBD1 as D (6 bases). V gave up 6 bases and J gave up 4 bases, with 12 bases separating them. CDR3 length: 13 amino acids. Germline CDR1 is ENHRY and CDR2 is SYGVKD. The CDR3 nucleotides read TGTGCCATCAGCCTGGACAGTGGCTATGGCTACACCTTC. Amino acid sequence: CAISLDSGYGYTF.

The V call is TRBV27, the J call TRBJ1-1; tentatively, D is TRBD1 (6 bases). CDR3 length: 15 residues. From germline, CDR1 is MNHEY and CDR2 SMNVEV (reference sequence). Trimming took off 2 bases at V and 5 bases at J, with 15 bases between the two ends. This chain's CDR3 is CASSLGQGRWTEAFF. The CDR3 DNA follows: TGTGCCAGCAGTTTAGGGCAGGGGAGGTGGACTGAAGCTTTCTTT.

This CDR3 reads CASSLRDSKETQYF. CDR3 DNA sequence: TGTGCCAGCTCACTAAGGGACAGCAAAGAGACCCAGTACTTC. This chain connects TRBV18 to TRBJ2-5; 7 bases map to TRBD1. The V and J ends lost 4 bases and 3 bases, in that order; junction bases with no gene match: 5. The CDR3 contains 14 residues. Germline CDR1 and CDR2: KGHSH and LQKENI.

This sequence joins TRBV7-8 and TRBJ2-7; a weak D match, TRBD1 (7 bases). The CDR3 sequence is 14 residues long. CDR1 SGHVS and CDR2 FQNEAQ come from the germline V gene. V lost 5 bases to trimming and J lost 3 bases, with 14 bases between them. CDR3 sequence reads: CASSHSGGGYEQYF. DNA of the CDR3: TGTGCCAGCAGCCATTCAGGGGGAGGCTACGAGCAGTACTTC.

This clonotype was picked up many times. The CDR3 DNA is TGTGCCAGCAGCAGCCGGGACAGGGATTACTTC. Translation gives CASSSRDRDYF. The chain employs TRBV11-2 and TRBJ2-7, with 9 bases lining up with TRBD1. Trimming at V came to 5 bases and at J to 13 bases, leaving 6 bases not matched to a gene. CDR3 size: 11 residues. The germline CDR1 and CDR2 sequences are SGHAT and FQNNGV.

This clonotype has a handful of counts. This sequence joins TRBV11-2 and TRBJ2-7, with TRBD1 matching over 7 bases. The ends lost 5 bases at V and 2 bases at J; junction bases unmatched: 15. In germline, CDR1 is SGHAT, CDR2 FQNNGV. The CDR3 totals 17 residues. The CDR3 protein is CASSILNRRQGPYEQYF. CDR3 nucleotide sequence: TGTGCCAGCAGCATCCTCAACCGGAGACAGGGTCCCTACGAGCAGTACTTC. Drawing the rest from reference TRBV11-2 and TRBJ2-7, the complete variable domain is EAGVAQSPRYKIIEKRQSVAFWCNPISGHATLYWYQQILGQGPKLLIQFQNNGVVDDSQLPKDRFSAERLKGVDSTLKIQPAKLEDSAVYLCASSILNRRQGPYEQYFGPGTRLTVT.

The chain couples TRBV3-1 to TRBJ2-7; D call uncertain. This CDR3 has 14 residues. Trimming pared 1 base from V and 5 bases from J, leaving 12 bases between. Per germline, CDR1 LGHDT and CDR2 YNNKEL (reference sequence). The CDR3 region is CASSQGRRFHEQYF. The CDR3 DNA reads TGTGCCAGCAGCCAAGGCAGACGGTTTCACGAGCAGTACTTC.

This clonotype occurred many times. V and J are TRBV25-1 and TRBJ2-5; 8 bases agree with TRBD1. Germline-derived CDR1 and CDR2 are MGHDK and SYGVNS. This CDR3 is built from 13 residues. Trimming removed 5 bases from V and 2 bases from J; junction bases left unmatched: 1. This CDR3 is CASSRDRQETQYF. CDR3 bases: TGTGCCAGCAGTCGGGACAGGCAAGAGACCCAGTACTTC.

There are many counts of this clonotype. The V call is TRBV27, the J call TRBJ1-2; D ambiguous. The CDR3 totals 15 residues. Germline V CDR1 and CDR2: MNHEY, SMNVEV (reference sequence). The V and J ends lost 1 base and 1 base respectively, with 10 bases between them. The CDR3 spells CASSLFAGSNYGYTF. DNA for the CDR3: TGTGCCAGCAGTTTATTTGCGGGTAGTAACTATGGCTACACCTTC.

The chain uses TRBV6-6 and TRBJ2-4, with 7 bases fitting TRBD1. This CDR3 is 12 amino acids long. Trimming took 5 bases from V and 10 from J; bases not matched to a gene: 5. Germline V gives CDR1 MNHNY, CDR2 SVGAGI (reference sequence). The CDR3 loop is CASSPGQIIQYF. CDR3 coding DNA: TGTGCCAGCAGTCCGGGACAGATTATTCAGTACTTC.

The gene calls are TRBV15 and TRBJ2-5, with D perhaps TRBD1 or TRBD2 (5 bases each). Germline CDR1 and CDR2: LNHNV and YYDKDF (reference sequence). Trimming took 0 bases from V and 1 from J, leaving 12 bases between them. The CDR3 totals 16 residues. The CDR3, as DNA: TGTGCCACCAGCAGAGATTGGGGGTCTTCCCAAGAGACCCAGTACTTC. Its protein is CATSRDWGSSQETQYF. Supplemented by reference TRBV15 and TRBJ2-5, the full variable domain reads DAMVIQNPRYQVTQFGKPVTLSCSQTLNHNVMYWYQQKSSQAPKLLFHYYDKDFNNEADTPDNFQSRRPNTSFCFLDIRSPGLGDTAMYLCATSRDWGSSQETQYFGPGTRLLVL.